The clone carrying this T cell receptor beta chain occurred a few times. This sample was taken from a study of beta chain features in type 1 diabetes. Cell sorting via CD45RO/CCR7/CD25/CD127/CD95/CD27 was performed to obtain CD4+ naive, central memory, regulatory and stem cell-like memory cells. V lost 5 bases and J 2 bases, leaving 10 bases between the germline ends. The CDR3 runs to 13 residues. Germline-derived CDR1 and CDR2 are SGHTA and FQGNSA. The study reverse transcribed the entire isolated RNA, so it sequenced expressed TCRB transcripts. Profiling relied on immunoSEQ multiplex PCR, and the TCRdb table lists in-frame clones only, not all of them. The sample has more than 150,000 clones; 10% to 15% are singletons.

The rearrangement uses TRBV7-2 and TRBJ2-7; possible D gene TRBD1, 5 bases. The clonotype comes from a woman aged 18-29 years in good health. Sequenced: central memory CD4+ T cells from blood. In DNA form, the CDR3 reads TGTGCCAGCAGCCCCAAGGGGCCCTACGAGCAGTACTTC. Amino acids: CASSPKGPYEQYF.